A single sample gave rise to the 30 T cell receptor beta chains below, sequenced in a study of lymphopenia after photon versus proton radiotherapy. Generated by immunoSEQ multiplex PCR, the TCRdb table keeps only in-frame clones and is missing some. The repertoire has around 63,000 clones, 75% to 90% of them found once; the top ten carry under 14%. The sample was peripheral blood, taken from a patient treated with proton-based radiotherapy. All receptors come from a man older than 75 with esophageal cancer.

J is TRBJ1-3 and V is TRBV4-1; 7 positions agree with TRBD1. V lost 1 base, J lost 2 bases, and 11 bases stayed unmatched. CDR1 and CDR2 from the germline V gene are MGHRA and YSYEKL. CDR3 size: 18 residues. Here the CDR3 reads CASSQGPPQGQPGNTIYF. Written as DNA, the CDR3 is TGCGCCAGCAGCCAAGGTCCCCCCCAGGGACAGCCTGGAAACACCATATATTTT.

The V gene is TRBV7-8, the J gene TRBJ2-3; D is perhaps TRBD2 (6 bases). With 5 bases removed from V and 9 bases from J, the gap between germline ends came to 15 bases. The CDR3 contains 13 residues. Looked up from germline, CDR1 is SGHVS and CDR2 is FQNEAQ. CDR3 in DNA: TGTGCCAGCAGCCTAGAGGAGGGCGTGACGCAGTATTTT. It yields the protein CASSLEEGVTQYF. The complete variable domain, with remaining parts taken from reference TRBV7-8 and TRBJ2-3, reads GAGVSQSPRYKVAKRGQDVALRCDPISGHVSLFWYQQALGQGPEFLTYFQNEAQLDKSGLPSDRFFAERPEGSVSTLKIQRTQQEDSAVYLCASSLEEGVTQYFGPGTRLTVL.

The rearrangement uses TRBV30 and TRBJ1-5, with D possibly matching TRBD1 (6 bases). The CDR3 covers 20 residues. In germline, CDR1 is GTSNPN, CDR2 SVGIG (reference sequence). V was pared by 1 base and J by 5 bases, with 30 bases between. The CDR3 loop reads CAWSDLRAGAFAGADQPQHF. The CDR3 coding sequence is TGTGCCTGGAGTGACCTGAGGGCAGGGGCCTTTGCGGGGGCTGATCAGCCCCAGCATTTT.

The chain has TRBV9 and TRBJ2-1, with D tentatively TRBD1 (6 bases). The CDR3 spans 17 residues. The V end was cut by 4 bases, the J end by 1 base, with 18 bases between. From germline, CDR1 is SGDLS and CDR2 YYNGEE. CDR3 bases: TGTGCCAGCAGCCCCAGTTCAGGGGTGTTATCCTACAATGAGCAGTTCTTC. Translated: CASSPSSGVLSYNEQFF.

The rearrangement links TRBV9 to TRBJ1-4, with D possibly matching TRBD1 (6 bases). Germline V CDR1 and CDR2: SGDLS, YYNGEE. CDR3 length equals 15 residues. Between the trimmed V and J ends, which lost 3 bases and 8 bases, there was a span of 17 bases. The chain's CDR3 is CASSAGGRAWEKLFF. CDR3 bases: TGTGCCAGCAGCGCCGGGGGCAGGGCATGGGAAAAACTGTTTTTT. The variable domain in full, with the rest retrieved from reference TRBV9 and TRBJ1-4, is DSGVTQTPKHLITATGQRVTLRCSPRSGDLSVYWYQQSLDQGLQFLIQYYNGEERAKGNILERFSAQQFPDLHSELNLSSLELGDSALYFCASSAGGRAWEKLFFGSGTQLSVL.

In nucleotides, the CDR3 is TGTGCCAGCAGCTTATCCCGGGGTACGGCTGAAGCTTTCTTT. Its protein is CASSLSRGTAEAFF. This chain connects TRBV5-4 to TRBJ1-1; D not resolved. There are 14 residues in the CDR3. The V gene lost 2 bases and the J gene lost 6 bases, with 14 bases spanning the gap. Germline loops: CDR1 SGHNT, CDR2 YYREEE (reference sequence).

The J gene is TRBJ2-7, the V gene TRBV5-6, with D perhaps being TRBD1 or TRBD2 (5 bases each). The CDR3 runs 13 residues. The germline V gene has CDR1 SGHDT and CDR2 YYEEEE. The V gene lost 4 bases and the J gene lost 6 bases, with 14 bases spanning the gap. The CDR3, as DNA: TGTGCCAGCAGCCCTATTCAGGGAGCCGAGCAGTACTTC. Translation gives CASSPIQGAEQYF.

The gene calls are TRBV18 and TRBJ2-5; D is ambiguous. The CDR3 totals 14 residues. Germline values: CDR1 KGHSH, CDR2 LQKENI. V dropped 3 bases and J dropped 2 bases, with 10 bases sitting between them. The CDR3, as DNA: TGTGCCAGCTCACCCAATGTGGGTCAAGAGACCCAGTACTTC. As protein: CASSPNVGQETQYF.

The count of this clone is one. The rearrangement joins TRBV7-9 to TRBJ2-1, with 7 bases lining up with TRBD2. V lost 5 bases and J lost 5; bases outside the gene matches: 9. Germline CDR1 SEHNR, CDR2 FQNEAQ (reference sequence). The CDR3 length is 15 residues. The CDR3 protein is CASSHGRVGNNEQFF. In DNA, the CDR3 is TGTGCCAGCAGCCATGGGAGGGTGGGCAACAATGAGCAGTTCTTC. The entire variable domain, with the rest obtained from reference TRBV7-9 and TRBJ2-1, is as follows: DTGVSQNPRHKITKRGQNVTFRCDPISEHNRLYWYRQTLGQGPEFLTYFQNEAQLEKSRLLSDRFSAERPKGSFSTLEIQRTEQGDSAMYLCASSHGRVGNNEQFFGPGTRLTVL.

This chain connects TRBV6-5 to TRBJ2-2; D remains ambiguous. Germline CDR1 and CDR2: MNHEY and SVGAGI. This CDR3 contains 14 residues. Trimming took 0 bases from V and 2 from J, leaving 4 bases between them. CDR3 nucleotide sequence: TGTGCCAGCAGTTACTCCAGAAACACCGGGGAGCTGTTTTTT. Translation: CASSYSRNTGELFF.

This clone appeared once. CDR3 DNA sequence: TGTGCCAGCAGCTTACCCGGGGAAGGGGAGACCCAGTACTTC. Residues: CASSLPGEGETQYF. The chain uses TRBV7-6 and TRBJ2-5, with D possibly being TRBD2 (5 bases). CDR1 and CDR2 from the germline V gene are SGHVS and FNYEAQ. Trimming took off 2 bases at V and 5 bases at J, with 12 bases between the two ends. CDR3 length equals 14 residues.

As DNA, the CDR3 is TGTGCCAGCAGCTTGGAACGACAGGGGGCTCGAGATACGCAGTATTTT. This encodes CASSLERQGARDTQYF. V and J are TRBV5-6 and TRBJ2-3, with 10 bases identical to TRBD1. V was pared by 0 bases and J by 5 bases, with 6 bases of the junction left unmatched. Germline V gene lookup returns CDR1 SGHDT and CDR2 YYEEEE. This CDR3 region has 16 residues.

This rearrangement joins TRBV4-3 to TRBJ1-2; D remains ambiguous. The germline CDR1 and CDR2 sequences are LGHNA and YSLEER. The CDR3 has 14 amino acids. V shed 3 bases and J shed 8 bases, with 16 bases lying between them. The CDR3 reads CASSQWETMGGYTF. CDR3 coding DNA: TGCGCCAGCAGCCAGTGGGAAACTATGGGGGGCTACACCTTC.

V usage is TRBV7-7 and J usage is TRBJ2-5; 7 nucleotides agree with TRBD2. This CDR3 spans 14 amino acids. CDR1 is SSHAT, CDR2 FNYEAQ, per germline (reference sequence). V dropped 5 bases and J dropped 4; count of bases not matched to a gene: 7. The CDR3 sequence is CASSPGGDRETQYF. The CDR3, as DNA: TGTGCCAGCAGCCCTGGGGGGGACCGAGAGACCCAGTACTTC.

There are a few counts of this clone. This chain connects TRBV2 to TRBJ1-2; D ambiguous. Trimming took 6 bases from V and 7 from J, leaving 9 bases between them. Per the germline V gene, CDR1 is SNHLY and CDR2 is FYNNEI. The CDR3 covers 11 residues. The chain's CDR3 is CASRDLGGYTF. DNA for the CDR3: TGTGCCAGCAGGGACCTGGGTGGCTACACCTTC.

The genes are TRBV13 and TRBJ2-3; D gene ambiguous. This CDR3 has 15 residues. CDR1 and CDR2 (germline): PRHDT, FYEKMQ (reference sequence). Trimming removed 2 bases from V and 0 bases from J, with 9 bases in between. As DNA, the CDR3 is TGTGCCAGCAGCTTATTTGGGCGCAGCACAGATACGCAGTATTTT. Amino acids: CASSLFGRSTDTQYF.

The chain is built from TRBV7-3 and TRBJ2-3; 8 positions match TRBD2. CDR3 length: 20 residues. The germline CDR1 and CDR2 sequences are SGHTA and FQGTGA. V shed 5 bases, J shed 5 bases, and the junction held 24 bases outside the gene matches. The CDR3 sequence: CASSLSTGRWSGGVQDTQYF. In nucleotides, the CDR3 is TGTGCCAGCAGCCTCTCTACGGGGAGGTGGAGCGGGGGCGTGCAAGATACGCAGTATTTT.

CDR3 residues: CASSLVPSGEQYF. The CDR3 nucleotides are TGTGCCAGCAGCTTGGTTCCCAGCGGGGAGCAGTACTTC. J is TRBJ2-5 and V is TRBV5-6, with 7 positions matching TRBD2. From germline, CDR1 is SGHDT and CDR2 YYEEEE. This CDR3 spans 13 amino acids. The junction had 7 bases not matched to a gene; V was cut back by 0 bases and J by 11 bases.

This rearrangement joins TRBV5-1 to TRBJ2-7; 9 bases match TRBD2. This CDR3 spans 15 amino acids. Trimming removed 2 bases from V and 1 base from J; junction bases left unmatched: 4. Germline lookup yields CDR1 SGHRS and CDR2 YFSETQ. CDR3 nucleotides: TGCGCCAGCAGCTTCGGTCTAGCGGGGTCCTACGAGCAGTACTTC. Amino acid sequence: CASSFGLAGSYEQYF.

The genes are TRBV14 and TRBJ1-5; D unclear. The germline CDR1 and CDR2 sequences are SGHDN and FVKESK. Trimming left V 0 bases short and J 0 bases short, with 12 bases between. The length of the CDR3 is 17 residues. CDR3 loop: CASSQDRLGYSNQPQHF. The CDR3, as DNA: TGTGCCAGCAGCCAAGATAGGTTGGGGTATAGCAATCAGCCCCAGCATTTT.

The V and J genes are TRBV7-9 and TRBJ2-3; D not certain. This CDR3 region has 16 residues. The germline CDR1 and CDR2 sequences are SEHNR and FQNEAQ (reference sequence). The V end lost 1 base, the J end lost 2 bases, and 13 bases lay between the germline ends. CDR3 nucleotides: TGTGCCAGCAGCTTAGTGGTCATGAGCATCACAGATACGCAGTATTTT. The encoded protein is CASSLVVMSITDTQYF.

The V gene is TRBV7-3, the J gene TRBJ2-7, with D perhaps being TRBD1 or TRBD2 (6 bases each). CDR1 is SGHTA and CDR2 is FQGTGA in the germline V gene. V was cut by 7 bases and J by 3 bases, with 22 bases left in between. The CDR3 consists of 16 residues. The CDR3 spells CASTTMGGPLGYEQYF. CDR3 in DNA: TGTGCCAGCACCACGATGGGGGGCCCTCTAGGCTACGAGCAGTACTTC.

The CDR3 spells CASSLLTSGRETQYF. In nucleotides, the CDR3 is TGTGCCAGCAGTTTATTGACTAGCGGGAGGGAGACCCAGTACTTC. The chain is built from TRBV28 and TRBJ2-5; 13 positions match TRBD2. Losses at the gene ends were 1 base for V and 5 bases for J; bases not matched to a gene: 1. The CDR3 extends over 15 amino acids. CDR1 and CDR2 (germline): MDHEN, SYDVKM.

The rearrangement joins TRBV25-1 to TRBJ2-1; 7 nucleotides match TRBD2. Unmatched junction bases numbered 5, after V lost 7 bases and J lost 8 bases. The germline gives CDR1 MGHDK, CDR2 SYGVNS. This CDR3 is 12 amino acids long. DNA of the CDR3: TGTGCCAGCATTCGCGGGAGTGATGAGCAGTTCTTC. Residues: CASIRGSDEQFF.

This clone was seen once. The rearrangement links TRBV7-2 to TRBJ2-5; D unresolved. Germline-derived CDR1 and CDR2 are SGHTA and FQGNSA. The CDR3 spans 11 residues. V dropped 1 base and J dropped 9 bases, with 6 bases sitting between them. CDR3 coding DNA: TGTGCCAGCAGCTTAGGCGAGGCCCAGTACTTC. It codes for CASSLGEAQYF.

The rearrangement links TRBV7-2 to TRBJ2-7; maybe TRBD2 (5 bases). The germline gives CDR1 SGHTA, CDR2 FQGNSA. There are 15 residues in the CDR3. V lost 5 bases and J lost 3, with 17 bases in between. The CDR3 DNA follows: TGTGCCAGCAGCATATCGGGCGCGGGTTACTACGAGCAGTACTTC. Translation gives CASSISGAGYYEQYF.

This clone showed up just a few times. This chain joins TRBV15 and TRBJ2-7, with 8 bases identical to TRBD2. Trimming cost V 0 bases and J 1 base; bases outside gene matches: 2. The germline gives CDR1 LNHNV, CDR2 YYDKDF (reference sequence). The CDR3 has 15 residues. The CDR3 DNA reads TGTGCCACCAGCAGAGATATAGCGGGATCCTACGAGCAGTACTTC. Protein product: CATSRDIAGSYEQYF.

This clone was detected once. The rearrangement joins TRBV21-1 to TRBJ2-7. TRBV21-1 is described as a pseudogene. The CDR3 covers 16 residues. The CDR3 DNA reads TGTGCCAGCAGCAAAGTTCTGGGACCTAGCTCCTACGAGCAGTACTTC. Translated, it gives CASSKVLGPSSYEQYF.

The chain carries TRBV7-9 and TRBJ1-5; D gene ambiguous. The germline V gene encodes CDR1 SEHNR and CDR2 FQNEAQ (reference sequence). The CDR3 has 11 amino acids. V shed 5 bases and J shed 12 bases, with 11 bases lying between them. CDR3 in DNA: TGTGCCAGCAGCAACAGCCGAGGCCAGCATTTT. Translating it yields CASSNSRGQHF. Variable domain in full (rest from reference TRBV7-9 and TRBJ1-5): DTGVSQNPRHKITKRGQNVTFRCDPISEHNRLYWYRQTLGQGPEFLTYFQNEAQLEKSRLLSDRFSAERPKGSFSTLEIQRTEQGDSAMYLCASSNSRGQHFGDGTRLSIL.

Details on this clone: Other nucleotide sequences from this sample produce the same CDR3. The chain recombines TRBV6-5 with TRBJ1-1; no clear D gene. The CDR3 totals 11 residues. V gave up 1 base and J gave up 4 bases, with 1 base separating them. Germline V gives CDR1 MNHEY, CDR2 SVGAGI. Here the CDR3 reads CASSYFTEAFF. The CDR3 DNA is TGTGCCAGCAGTTACTTCACTGAAGCTTTCTTT.